The entry that follows covers one T cell receptor (beta chain) sequence. Its specificity is unknown. Treatment denoted: around 19 received Ad26.COV2.S at low or high dose, single or two shots; 5 received placebo; per-sample allocation not given. At day 63 after the first vaccine or placebo injection, samples were drawn. The data stem from a study of Ad26.COV2.S vaccination and SARS-CoV-2 variants. Background on the study: A COV1001 Ad26.COV2.S trial-arm participant provided the sample. Each vaccinee took Ad26.COV2.S intramuscularly, once or twice 56 days apart. Overall study results and limits: Researchers cautioned that TCR breadth and depth analyses may have underestimated total T cell responses.

The CDR3 loop spans 15 amino acids. Per the germline V gene, CDR1 is SNHLY and CDR2 is FYNNEI. V gave up 8 bases and J gave up 0 bases, with 16 bases separating them. Only in-frame clones appear in the TCRdb table, and some are missing; sequencing was by immunoSEQ multiplex PCR. This sample has 300,000 to 500,000 clones, with 80% to 90% found just once. This TCR came from a person between 18 and 65 years old who received the Ad26.COV2.S COVID-19 vaccine or a placebo. This specimen was peripheral blood, taken in a trial of Ad26.COV2.S vaccine versus placebo. V is TRBV2 and J is TRBJ2-5; D is perhaps TRBD1 (5 bases). In nucleotides, the CDR3 is TGTGCCAGCCTGTTAAGTGGGGCCTACCAAGAGACCCAGTACTTC. Translated: CASLLSGAYQETQYF.